Listed below are T cell receptor beta chains from one sample, sequenced in a study of Ad26.COV2.S vaccination and SARS-CoV-2 variants. The method was immunoSEQ multiplex PCR; TCRdb's version includes in-frame clones alone and lacks a portion of them. The sample yields about 680,000 clones, around 89% seen once. Sequencing was performed on peripheral blood, taken in a trial of Ad26.COV2.S vaccine versus placebo. Receptors were obtained from a person between 18 and 65 years old who received the Ad26.COV2.S COVID-19 vaccine or a placebo. Each CDR3 is given with its conserved first and last residue. Fields, in order: CDR3 length, clone size, J gene, D gene, V gene, CDR3 protein, CDR3 DNA. D genes are given only for firm matches. Size is stated for part of the rows, as once, few or many counts, or as a class when the clone is expanded.

cdr3_length: 14; clone_size: -; j_call: TRBJ2-7; d_call: -; v_call: TRBV7-2; cdr3_aa: CASSLAGVSYEQYF; cdr3_nt: TGTGCCAGCAGCTTAGCGGGAGTCTCCTACGAGCAGTACTTC
cdr3_length: 15; clone_size: -; j_call: TRBJ1-4; d_call: TRBD1; v_call: TRBV25-1; cdr3_aa: CATCPPGTGSEKLFF; cdr3_nt: TGTGCCACCTGCCCCCCCGGGACAGGGTCTGAAAAACTGTTTTTT
cdr3_length: 13; clone_size: few; j_call: TRBJ2-7; d_call: TRBD1; v_call: TRBV11-3; cdr3_aa: CASSLADRAEQYF; cdr3_nt: TGTGCCAGCAGCTTAGCGGACAGGGCCGAGCAGTACTTC
cdr3_length: 14; clone_size: -; j_call: TRBJ2-3; d_call: -; v_call: TRBV10-1; cdr3_aa: CASSGGASTDTQYF; cdr3_nt: TGCGCCAGCAGTGGGGGGGCTAGCACAGATACGCAGTATTTT
cdr3_length: 15; clone_size: -; j_call: TRBJ2-3; d_call: -; v_call: TRBV9; cdr3_aa: CASSSSGRSTDTQYF; cdr3_nt: TGTGCCAGCAGCTCTTCGGGACGTAGCACAGATACGCAGTATTTT
cdr3_length: 16; clone_size: once; j_call: TRBJ2-7; d_call: TRBD1; v_call: TRBV13; cdr3_aa: CASSLTGTGASYEQYF; cdr3_nt: TGTGCCAGCAGCTTAACCGGGACAGGGGCATCCTACGAGCAGTACTTC
cdr3_length: 14; clone_size: -; j_call: TRBJ1-3; d_call: -; v_call: TRBV7-9; cdr3_aa: CASSSSGTGNTIYF; cdr3_nt: TGTGCCAGCAGCTCGTCAGGGACTGGAAACACCATATATTTT
cdr3_length: 14; clone_size: -; j_call: TRBJ1-1; d_call: TRBD1; v_call: TRBV12-5; cdr3_aa: CATVQGGLRTEAFF; cdr3_nt: TGTGCTACAGTACAGGGGGGATTGCGGACTGAAGCTTTCTTT
cdr3_length: 14; clone_size: -; j_call: TRBJ1-4; d_call: -; v_call: TRBV4-3; cdr3_aa: CASSQEADPEKLFF; cdr3_nt: TGCGCCAGCAGCCAAGAGGCAGACCCCGAAAAACTGTTTTTT
cdr3_length: 17; clone_size: once; j_call: TRBJ2-3; d_call: -; v_call: TRBV6-2/TRBV6-3; cdr3_aa: CASSYVPGRGSTDTQYF; cdr3_nt: TGTGCCAGCAGTTACGTTCCCGGTAGGGGGTCCACAGATACGCAGTATTTT
cdr3_length: 13; clone_size: -; j_call: TRBJ1-1; d_call: -; v_call: TRBV15; cdr3_aa: CATSRDLGAEAFF; cdr3_nt: TGTGCCACCAGCAGAGATCTCGGCGCTGAAGCTTTCTTT
cdr3_length: 14; clone_size: -; j_call: TRBJ1-1; d_call: TRBD1; v_call: TRBV10-3; cdr3_aa: CATGTGQGNTEAFF; cdr3_nt: TGTGCCACCGGTACGGGACAGGGGAACACTGAAGCTTTCTTT
cdr3_length: 13; clone_size: -; j_call: TRBJ2-1; d_call: -; v_call: TRBV7-2; cdr3_aa: CASSVPIIDEQFF; cdr3_nt: TGTGCCAGCAGCGTGCCGATAATAGATGAGCAGTTCTTC
cdr3_length: 12; clone_size: -; j_call: TRBJ2-2; d_call: -; v_call: TRBV19; cdr3_aa: CASTPGGGELFF; cdr3_nt: TGTGCCAGTACCCCAGGAGGCGGGGAGCTGTTTTTT
cdr3_length: 14; clone_size: -; j_call: TRBJ2-7; d_call: TRBD1; v_call: TRBV10-3; cdr3_aa: CAISSRDRVTEQYF; cdr3_nt: TGTGCCATCAGTTCCCGGGACAGGGTGACCGAGCAGTACTTC
cdr3_length: 15; clone_size: -; j_call: TRBJ2-7; d_call: TRBD1; v_call: TRBV24-1; cdr3_aa: CATSDAGTGIYEQYF; cdr3_nt: TGTGCCACCAGTGATGCCGGGACAGGGATCTACGAGCAGTACTTC
cdr3_length: 14; clone_size: -; j_call: TRBJ2-7; d_call: -; v_call: TRBV6-5; cdr3_aa: CASSYSRGSYEQYF; cdr3_nt: TGTGCCAGCAGTTACTCGCGGGGCTCCTACGAGCAGTACTTC
cdr3_length: 15; clone_size: once; j_call: TRBJ2-3; d_call: -; v_call: TRBV3-1/TRBV3-2; cdr3_aa: CASSRQWVRGDTQYF; cdr3_nt: TGTGCCAGCAGCCGTCAGTGGGTGCGGGGAGATACGCAGTATTTT
cdr3_length: 14; clone_size: -; j_call: TRBJ1-1; d_call: -; v_call: TRBV18; cdr3_aa: CASSLFERGTEAFF; cdr3_nt: TGTGCCAGCTCACTTTTCGAGAGGGGCACTGAAGCTTTCTTT
cdr3_length: 11; clone_size: -; j_call: TRBJ2-3; d_call: -; v_call: TRBV24-1; cdr3_aa: CATAGAGTQYF; cdr3_nt: TGTGCCACCGCGGGGGCTGGTACGCAGTATTTT
cdr3_length: 15; clone_size: -; j_call: TRBJ1-5; d_call: TRBD1; v_call: TRBV6-2/TRBV6-3; cdr3_aa: CASSEQGAMEQPQHF; cdr3_nt: TGTGCCAGCAGTGAGCAGGGGGCGATGGAACAGCCCCAGCATTTT
cdr3_length: 14; clone_size: -; j_call: TRBJ1-5; d_call: -; v_call: TRBV4-1; cdr3_aa: CASSQGGSNQPQHF; cdr3_nt: TGCGCCAGCAGCCAAGGGGGTAGCAATCAGCCCCAGCATTTT
cdr3_length: 12; clone_size: -; j_call: TRBJ1-1; d_call: -; v_call: TRBV5-4; cdr3_aa: CASFGLNTEAFF; cdr3_nt: TGTGCCAGTTTCGGCCTGAACACTGAAGCTTTCTTT
cdr3_length: 15; clone_size: few; j_call: TRBJ2-2; d_call: -; v_call: TRBV27; cdr3_aa: CASSSFGGVTGELFF; cdr3_nt: TGTGCCAGCAGTTCCTTCGGGGGCGTCACCGGGGAGCTGTTTTTT
cdr3_length: 13; clone_size: few; j_call: TRBJ1-2; d_call: -; v_call: TRBV27; cdr3_aa: CASSLDGFYGYTF; cdr3_nt: TGTGCCAGCAGTTTAGACGGATTCTATGGCTACACCTTC
cdr3_length: 16; clone_size: -; j_call: TRBJ1-3; d_call: -; v_call: TRBV30; cdr3_aa: CASTRSPVNSGNTIYF; cdr3_nt: TGTGCCTCCACTAGATCGCCAGTGAACTCTGGAAACACCATATATTTT
cdr3_length: 13; clone_size: -; j_call: TRBJ2-7; d_call: TRBD2; v_call: TRBV30; cdr3_aa: CAWKAGGLYEQYF; cdr3_nt: TGTGCCTGGAAAGCGGGGGGCCTCTACGAGCAGTACTTC
cdr3_length: 15; clone_size: -; j_call: TRBJ2-5; d_call: -; v_call: TRBV11-2; cdr3_aa: CASSLGRGQRETQYF; cdr3_nt: TGTGCCAGCAGCTTAGGGCGGGGTCAGAGGGAGACCCAGTACTTC
cdr3_length: 12; clone_size: -; j_call: TRBJ2-7; d_call: -; v_call: TRBV6-5; cdr3_aa: CASWAGPYEQYF; cdr3_nt: TGTGCCAGCTGGGCGGGCCCCTACGAGCAGTACTTC
cdr3_length: 12; clone_size: few; j_call: TRBJ1-2; d_call: -; v_call: TRBV6-2/TRBV6-3; cdr3_aa: CASSYVERRYTF; cdr3_nt: TGTGCCAGCAGTTACGTTGAGCGTCGCTACACCTTC
cdr3_length: 16; clone_size: -; j_call: TRBJ2-7; d_call: -; v_call: TRBV7-9; cdr3_aa: CASSLGVGIFSYEQYF; cdr3_nt: TGTGCCAGCAGCTTAGGGGTAGGGATCTTCTCCTACGAGCAGTACTTC
cdr3_length: 13; clone_size: -; j_call: TRBJ1-3; d_call: -; v_call: TRBV5-1; cdr3_aa: CASSTGSGNTIYF; cdr3_nt: TGCGCCAGCAGCACAGGCTCTGGAAACACCATATATTTT
cdr3_length: 15; clone_size: -; j_call: TRBJ2-7; d_call: TRBD2; v_call: TRBV3-1/TRBV3-2; cdr3_aa: CASSQVYSGGYEQYF; cdr3_nt: TGTGCCAGCAGCCAAGTGTATAGCGGGGGATACGAGCAGTACTTC
cdr3_length: 15; clone_size: -; j_call: TRBJ2-3; d_call: -; v_call: TRBV9; cdr3_aa: CASSVQGLGTDTQYF; cdr3_nt: TGTGCCAGCAGCGTCCAGGGGCTTGGCACAGATACGCAGTATTTT
cdr3_length: 15; clone_size: -; j_call: TRBJ2-5; d_call: TRBD1; v_call: TRBV6-2/TRBV6-3; cdr3_aa: CASSYRGQGEETQYF; cdr3_nt: TGTGCCAGCAGTTACAGGGGACAGGGTGAAGAGACCCAGTACTTC
cdr3_length: 14; clone_size: -; j_call: TRBJ1-3; d_call: -; v_call: TRBV7-9; cdr3_aa: CASSLYLSGNTIYF; cdr3_nt: TGTGCCAGCAGCTTATACCTGTCGGGAAACACCATATATTTT
cdr3_length: 13; clone_size: -; j_call: TRBJ1-1; d_call: -; v_call: TRBV11-3; cdr3_aa: CASSKGVNTEAFF; cdr3_nt: TGTGCCAGCAGCAAGGGAGTGAACACTGAAGCTTTCTTT
cdr3_length: 15; clone_size: -; j_call: TRBJ2-2; d_call: TRBD1; v_call: TRBV29-1; cdr3_aa: CSVEGQGAGTGELFF; cdr3_nt: TGCAGCGTTGAAGGACAGGGGGCTGGCACCGGGGAGCTGTTTTTT
cdr3_length: 14; clone_size: once; j_call: TRBJ2-7; d_call: -; v_call: TRBV7-8; cdr3_aa: CASRVQGSFNEQYF; cdr3_nt: TGTGCCAGCAGAGTACAGGGAAGTTTCAACGAGCAGTACTTC
cdr3_length: 12; clone_size: -; j_call: TRBJ1-2; d_call: -; v_call: TRBV10-3; cdr3_aa: CAISESGYGYTF; cdr3_nt: TGTGCCATCAGTGAGTCGGGCTATGGCTACACCTTC
cdr3_length: 18; clone_size: -; j_call: TRBJ1-1; d_call: TRBD1; v_call: TRBV7-9; cdr3_aa: CASSPRTGLGVSDTEAFF; cdr3_nt: TGTGCCAGCAGCCCGAGGACAGGGCTAGGGGTGTCGGACACTGAAGCTTTCTTT
cdr3_length: 17; clone_size: -; j_call: TRBJ2-6; d_call: -; v_call: TRBV15; cdr3_aa: CATSTLDRGAGANVLTF; cdr3_nt: TGTGCCACCAGCACCCTAGATCGCGGGGCTGGGGCCAACGTCCTGACTTTC
cdr3_length: 15; clone_size: -; j_call: TRBJ1-2; d_call: TRBD1; v_call: TRBV6-6; cdr3_aa: CASRTGQGRVYGYTF; cdr3_nt: TGTGCCAGCAGGACCGGACAGGGGAGGGTCTATGGCTACACCTTC
cdr3_length: 16; clone_size: -; j_call: TRBJ2-3; d_call: -; v_call: TRBV6-2/TRBV6-3; cdr3_aa: CASSYSGRGNTDTQYF; cdr3_nt: TGTGCCAGCAGTTACTCCGGTCGGGGCAACACAGATACGCAGTATTTT
cdr3_length: 13; clone_size: -; j_call: TRBJ2-2; d_call: -; v_call: TRBV7-7; cdr3_aa: CASSMDSTGELFF; cdr3_nt: TGTGCCAGCAGTATGGACAGCACCGGGGAGCTGTTTTTT
cdr3_length: 14; clone_size: -; j_call: TRBJ1-5; d_call: -; v_call: TRBV6-5; cdr3_aa: CASSYDRHNQPQHF; cdr3_nt: TGTGCCAGCAGTTACGATAGACACAATCAGCCCCAGCATTTT
cdr3_length: 16; clone_size: -; j_call: TRBJ1-5; d_call: -; v_call: TRBV6-1; cdr3_aa: CASSGNRETGNQPQHF; cdr3_nt: TGTGCCAGCAGTGGGAACAGGGAAACGGGCAATCAGCCCCAGCATTTT
cdr3_length: 14; clone_size: -; j_call: TRBJ1-2; d_call: -; v_call: TRBV10-3; cdr3_aa: CAISESGRSDGYTF; cdr3_nt: TGTGCCATCAGTGAGTCAGGCAGATCGGATGGCTACACCTTC
cdr3_length: 17; clone_size: -; j_call: TRBJ2-1; d_call: -; v_call: TRBV9; cdr3_aa: CASSAPLTGSDLDEQFF; cdr3_nt: TGTGCCAGCAGCGCCCCCTTGACAGGATCCGACTTGGATGAGCAGTTCTTC
cdr3_length: 16; clone_size: -; j_call: TRBJ1-2; d_call: -; v_call: TRBV6-4; cdr3_aa: CASSDSRQGMSYGYTF; cdr3_nt: TGTGCCAGCAGTGACTCGAGGCAGGGGATGAGCTATGGCTACACCTTC
cdr3_length: 15; clone_size: -; j_call: TRBJ1-6; d_call: TRBD1; v_call: TRBV6-5; cdr3_aa: CASSKTGGARSPLHF; cdr3_nt: TGTGCCAGCAGCAAGACAGGGGGCGCTAGGTCACCCCTCCACTTT